This T cell receptor beta chain appears in the sequencing data of a study of blood T cell repertoires in COVID-19. Profiling relied on immunoSEQ multiplex PCR, and the TCRdb table lists in-frame clones only, not all of them. Seen here are roughly 440,000 clones, approximately 88% observed once, and the top ten hold over 9.5%. Trimming removed 4 bases at V and 4 bases at J, with 14 bases between. Germline CDR1 reads LGHDT; CDR2 reads YNNKEL (reference sequence). This CDR3 has 15 amino acids. Sequenced material: peripheral blood. The origin of this receptor is a woman aged 45-59 years with COVID-19, enrolled during active disease. V usage is TRBV3-1 (or the pseudogene TRBV3-2) and J usage is TRBJ1-5, with D unresolved. The CDR3 reads CASSPEFNTNQPQHF. CDR3 sequence (DNA): TGTGCCAGCAGCCCCGAGTTCAATACTAATCAGCCCCAGCATTTT.